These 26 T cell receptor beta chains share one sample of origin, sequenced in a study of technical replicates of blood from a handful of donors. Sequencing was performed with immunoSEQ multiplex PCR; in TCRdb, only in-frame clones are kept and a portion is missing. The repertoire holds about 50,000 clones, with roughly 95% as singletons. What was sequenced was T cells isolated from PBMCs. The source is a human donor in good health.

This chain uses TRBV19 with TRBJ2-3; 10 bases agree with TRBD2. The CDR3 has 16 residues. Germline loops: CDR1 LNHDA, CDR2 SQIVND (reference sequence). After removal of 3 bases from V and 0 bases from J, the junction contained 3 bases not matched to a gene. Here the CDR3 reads CASSIWTSGSTDTQYF. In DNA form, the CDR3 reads TGTGCCAGTAGTATTTGGACTAGCGGTAGCACAGATACGCAGTATTTT.

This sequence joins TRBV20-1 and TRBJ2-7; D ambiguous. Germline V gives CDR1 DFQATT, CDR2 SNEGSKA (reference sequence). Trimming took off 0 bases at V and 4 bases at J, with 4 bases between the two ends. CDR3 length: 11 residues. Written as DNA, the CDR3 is TGCAGTGCTAGAGACAGTTACGAGCAGTACTTC. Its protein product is CSARDSYEQYF.

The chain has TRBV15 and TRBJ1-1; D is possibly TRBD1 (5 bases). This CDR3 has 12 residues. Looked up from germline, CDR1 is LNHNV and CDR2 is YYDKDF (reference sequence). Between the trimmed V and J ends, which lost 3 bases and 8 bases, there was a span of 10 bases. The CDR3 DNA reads TGTGCCACCAGCAGTAGACAGCCCGAAGCTTTCTTT. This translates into CATSSRQPEAFF.

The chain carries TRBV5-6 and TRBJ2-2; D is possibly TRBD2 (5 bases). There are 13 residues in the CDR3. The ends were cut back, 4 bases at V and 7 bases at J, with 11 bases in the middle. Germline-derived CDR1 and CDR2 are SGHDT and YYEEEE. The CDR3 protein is CASSAGLVGELFF. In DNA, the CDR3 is TGTGCCAGCAGCGCCGGACTGGTCGGGGAGCTGTTTTTT. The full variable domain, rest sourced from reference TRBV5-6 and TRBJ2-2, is DAGVTQSPTHLIKTRGQQVTLRCSPKSGHDTVSWYQQALGQGPQFIFQYYEEEERQRGNFPDRFSGHQFPNYSSELNVNALLLGDSALYLCASSAGLVGELFFGEGSRLTVL.

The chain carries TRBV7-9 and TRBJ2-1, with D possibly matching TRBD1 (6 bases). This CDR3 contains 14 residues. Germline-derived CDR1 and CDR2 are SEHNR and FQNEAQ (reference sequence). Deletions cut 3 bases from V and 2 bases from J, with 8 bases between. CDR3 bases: TGTGCCAGCAGCTTGTCAGGGGCCTACAATGAGCAGTTCTTC. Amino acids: CASSLSGAYNEQFF.

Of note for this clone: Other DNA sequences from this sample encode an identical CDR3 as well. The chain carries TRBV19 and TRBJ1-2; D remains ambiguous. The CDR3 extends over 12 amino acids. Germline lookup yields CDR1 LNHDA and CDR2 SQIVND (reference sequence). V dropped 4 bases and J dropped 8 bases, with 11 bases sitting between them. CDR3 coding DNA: TGTGCCAGTAGTAGTCCCGGCGGGGGCTACACCTTC. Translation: CASSSPGGGYTF.

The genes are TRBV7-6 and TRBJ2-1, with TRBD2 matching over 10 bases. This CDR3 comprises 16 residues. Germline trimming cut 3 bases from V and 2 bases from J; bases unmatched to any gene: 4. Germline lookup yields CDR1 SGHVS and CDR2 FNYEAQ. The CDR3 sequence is CASSLGTSATYNEQFF. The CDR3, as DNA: TGTGCCAGCAGCTTGGGGACTAGCGCTACCTACAATGAGCAGTTCTTC.

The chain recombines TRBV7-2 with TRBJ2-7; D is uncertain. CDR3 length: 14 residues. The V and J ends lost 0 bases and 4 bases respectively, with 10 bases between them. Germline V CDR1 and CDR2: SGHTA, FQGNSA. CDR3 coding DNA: TGTGCCAGCAGCTTAGCAAGTGTCCGGTACGAGCAGTACTTC. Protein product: CASSLASVRYEQYF.

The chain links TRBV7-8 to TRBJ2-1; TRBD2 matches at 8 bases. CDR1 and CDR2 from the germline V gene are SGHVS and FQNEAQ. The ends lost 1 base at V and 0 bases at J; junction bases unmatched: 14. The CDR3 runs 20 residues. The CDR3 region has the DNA TGTGCCAGCAGCTTAGGAAGGGTAGCGGGGCTCTTTAGCTCCTACAATGAGCAGTTCTTC. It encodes CASSLGRVAGLFSSYNEQFF.

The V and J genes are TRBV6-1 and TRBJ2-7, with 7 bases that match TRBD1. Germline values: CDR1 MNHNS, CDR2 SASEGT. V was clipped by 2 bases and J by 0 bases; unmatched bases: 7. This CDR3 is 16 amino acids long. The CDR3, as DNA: TGTGCCAGCAGTGAAAATGTGGGACAGCCCTCCTACGAGCAGTACTTC. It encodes CASSENVGQPSYEQYF.

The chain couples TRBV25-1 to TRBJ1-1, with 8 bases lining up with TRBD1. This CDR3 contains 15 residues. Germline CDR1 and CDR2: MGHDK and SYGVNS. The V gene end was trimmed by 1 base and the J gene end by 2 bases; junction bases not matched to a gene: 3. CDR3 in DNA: TGTGCCAGCAGTGAATCCGCAGGGGGCAACACTGAAGCTTTCTTT. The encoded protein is CASSESAGGNTEAFF.

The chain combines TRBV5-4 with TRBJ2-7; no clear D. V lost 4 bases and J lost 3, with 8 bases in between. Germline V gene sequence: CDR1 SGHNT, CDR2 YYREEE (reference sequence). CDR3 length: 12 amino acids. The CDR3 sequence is CASSRWSYEQYF. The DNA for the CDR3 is TGTGCCAGCAGCCGATGGAGCTACGAGCAGTACTTC. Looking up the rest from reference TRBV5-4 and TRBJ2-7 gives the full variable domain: ETGVTQSPTHLIKTRGQQVTLRCSSQSGHNTVSWYQQALGQGPQFIFQYYREEENGRGNFPPRFSGLQFPNYSSELNVNALELDDSALYLCASSRWSYEQYFGPGTRLTVT.

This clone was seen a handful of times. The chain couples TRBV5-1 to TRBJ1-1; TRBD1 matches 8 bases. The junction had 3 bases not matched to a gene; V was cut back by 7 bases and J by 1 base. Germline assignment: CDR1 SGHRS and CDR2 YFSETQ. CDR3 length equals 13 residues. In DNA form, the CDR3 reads TGCGCCAGCGGGACAGGTTGGAACACTGAAGCTTTCTTT. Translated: CASGTGWNTEAFF.

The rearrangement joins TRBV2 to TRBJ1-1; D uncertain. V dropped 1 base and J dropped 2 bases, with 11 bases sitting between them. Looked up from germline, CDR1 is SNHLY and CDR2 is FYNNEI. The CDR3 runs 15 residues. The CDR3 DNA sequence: TGTGCCAGCAGTGAAGTAGGCCGGGTCAACACTGAAGCTTTCTTT. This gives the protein CASSEVGRVNTEAFF.

The CDR3 DNA is TGTGCCAGCAGCTTGAGGGGGGGAGTTGAAGCTTTCTTT. Translation gives CASSLRGGVEAFF. The rearrangement uses TRBV5-4 and TRBJ1-1; D might be TRBD1 (6 bases). The CDR3 length is 13 residues. The germline V gene encodes CDR1 SGHNT and CDR2 YYREEE (reference sequence). Deletions cut 1 base from V and 7 bases from J, with 11 bases between.

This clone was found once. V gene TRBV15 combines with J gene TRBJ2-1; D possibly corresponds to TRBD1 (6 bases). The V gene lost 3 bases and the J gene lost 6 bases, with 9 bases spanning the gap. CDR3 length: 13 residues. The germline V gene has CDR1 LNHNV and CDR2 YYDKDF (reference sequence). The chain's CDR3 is CATSSKQGNEQFF. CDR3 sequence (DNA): TGTGCCACCAGCAGCAAACAGGGCAATGAGCAGTTCTTC.

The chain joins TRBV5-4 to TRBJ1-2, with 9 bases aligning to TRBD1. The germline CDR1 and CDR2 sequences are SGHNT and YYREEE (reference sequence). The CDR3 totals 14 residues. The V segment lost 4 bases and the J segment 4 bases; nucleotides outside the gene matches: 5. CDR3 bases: TGTGCCAGCAGCGGGGGACAGGGCGGCTATGGCTACACCTTC. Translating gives CASSGGQGGYGYTF.

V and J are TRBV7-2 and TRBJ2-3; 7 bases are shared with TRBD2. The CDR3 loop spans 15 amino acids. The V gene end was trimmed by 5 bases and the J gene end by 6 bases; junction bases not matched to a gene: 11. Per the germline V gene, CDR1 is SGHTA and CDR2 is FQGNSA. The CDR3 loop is CASSAFPAGTDTQYF. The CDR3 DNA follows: TGTGCCAGCAGCGCATTCCCAGCGGGAACGGATACGCAGTATTTT.

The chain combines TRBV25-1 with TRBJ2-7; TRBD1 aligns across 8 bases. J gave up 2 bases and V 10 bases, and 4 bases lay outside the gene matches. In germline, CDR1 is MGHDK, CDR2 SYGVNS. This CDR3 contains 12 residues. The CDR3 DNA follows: TGTGCCACAGGACAGGGAACCTACGAGCAGTACTTC. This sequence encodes CATGQGTYEQYF.

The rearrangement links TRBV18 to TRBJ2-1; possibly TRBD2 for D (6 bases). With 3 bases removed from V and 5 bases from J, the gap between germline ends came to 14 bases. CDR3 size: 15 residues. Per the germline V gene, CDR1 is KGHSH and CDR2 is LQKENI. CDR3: CASSPVGSGDNEQFF. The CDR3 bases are TGTGCCAGCTCACCGGTCGGGAGTGGGGACAATGAGCAGTTCTTC.

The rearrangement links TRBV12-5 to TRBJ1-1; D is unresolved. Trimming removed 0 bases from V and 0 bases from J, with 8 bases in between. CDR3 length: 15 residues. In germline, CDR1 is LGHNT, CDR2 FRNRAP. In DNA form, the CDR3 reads TGTGCTAGTGGTTTGGTAATTCAGATGAACACTGAAGCTTTCTTT. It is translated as CASGLVIQMNTEAFF.

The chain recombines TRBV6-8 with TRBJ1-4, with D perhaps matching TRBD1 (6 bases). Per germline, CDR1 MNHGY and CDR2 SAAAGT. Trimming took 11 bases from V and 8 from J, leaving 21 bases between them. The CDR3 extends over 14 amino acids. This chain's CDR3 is CASRGVRDMEKLFF. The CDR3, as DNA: TGTGCCTCTAGAGGGGTCCGGGACATGGAAAAACTGTTTTTT.

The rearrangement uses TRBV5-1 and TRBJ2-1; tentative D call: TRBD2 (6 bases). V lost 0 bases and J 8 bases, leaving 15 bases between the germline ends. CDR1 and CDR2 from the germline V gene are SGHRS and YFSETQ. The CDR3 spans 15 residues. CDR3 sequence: CASSLDPDYTYEQFF. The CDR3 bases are TGCGCCAGCAGCTTGGATCCGGACTACACCTATGAGCAGTTCTTC.

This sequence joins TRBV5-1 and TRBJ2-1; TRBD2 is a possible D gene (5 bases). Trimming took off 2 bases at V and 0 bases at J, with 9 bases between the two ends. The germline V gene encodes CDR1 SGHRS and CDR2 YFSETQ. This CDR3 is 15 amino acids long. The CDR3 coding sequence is TGCGCCAGCAGCTTCCAAGCGGACTCCTACAATGAGCAGTTCTTC. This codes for CASSFQADSYNEQFF.

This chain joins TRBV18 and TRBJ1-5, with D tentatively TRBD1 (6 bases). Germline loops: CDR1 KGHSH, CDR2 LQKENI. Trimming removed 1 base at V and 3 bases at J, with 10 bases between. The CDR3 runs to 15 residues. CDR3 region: CASSPQGVFNQPQHF. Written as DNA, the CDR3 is TGTGCCAGCTCACCACAGGGGGTGTTCAATCAGCCCCAGCATTTT. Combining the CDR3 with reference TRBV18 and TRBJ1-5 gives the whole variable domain NAGVMQNPRHLVRRRGQEARLRCSPMKGHSHVYWYRQLPEEGLKFMVYLQKENIIDESGMPKERFSAEFPKEGPSILRIQQVVRGDSAAYFCASSPQGVFNQPQHFGDGTRLSIL.

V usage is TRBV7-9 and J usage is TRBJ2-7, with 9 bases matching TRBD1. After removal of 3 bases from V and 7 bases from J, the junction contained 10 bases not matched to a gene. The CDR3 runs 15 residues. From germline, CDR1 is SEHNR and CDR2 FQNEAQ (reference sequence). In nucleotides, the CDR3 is TGTGCCAGCAGCTTGACAGGGGGACCCTCTTGGGAGCAGTACTTC. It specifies CASSLTGGPSWEQYF.